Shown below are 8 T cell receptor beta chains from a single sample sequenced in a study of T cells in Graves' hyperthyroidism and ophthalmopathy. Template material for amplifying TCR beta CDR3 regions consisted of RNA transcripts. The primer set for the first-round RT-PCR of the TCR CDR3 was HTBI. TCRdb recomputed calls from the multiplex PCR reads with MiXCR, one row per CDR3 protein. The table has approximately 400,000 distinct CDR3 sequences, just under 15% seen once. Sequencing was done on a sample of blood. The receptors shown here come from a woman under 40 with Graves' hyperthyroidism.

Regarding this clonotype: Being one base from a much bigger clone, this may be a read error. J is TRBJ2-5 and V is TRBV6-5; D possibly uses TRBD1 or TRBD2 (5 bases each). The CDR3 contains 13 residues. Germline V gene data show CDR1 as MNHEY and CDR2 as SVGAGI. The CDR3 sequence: CASSHGTVETQNF. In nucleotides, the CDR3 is TGTGCCAGCAGTCACGGGACGGTAGAGACCCAGAACTTC.

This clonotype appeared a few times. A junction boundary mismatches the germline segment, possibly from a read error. The CDR3 DNA reads as TGCGCCAGCACCCAGGGAGGGACCGGAGAGCTGTTTTTT. The encoded protein is CASTQGGTGELFF. The chain couples TRBV10-1 to TRBJ2-2; 7 bases map to TRBD2. There are 13 residues in the CDR3. Germline-derived CDR1 and CDR2 are WNHNN and SYGVQD (reference sequence).

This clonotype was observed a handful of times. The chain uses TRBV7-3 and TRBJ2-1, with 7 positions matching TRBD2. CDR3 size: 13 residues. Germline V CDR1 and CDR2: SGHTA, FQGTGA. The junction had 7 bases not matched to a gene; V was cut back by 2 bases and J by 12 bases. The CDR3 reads CASSLARLARQFF. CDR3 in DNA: TGTGCCAGCAGCTTAGCCAGACTAGCTAGGCAGTTCTTC.

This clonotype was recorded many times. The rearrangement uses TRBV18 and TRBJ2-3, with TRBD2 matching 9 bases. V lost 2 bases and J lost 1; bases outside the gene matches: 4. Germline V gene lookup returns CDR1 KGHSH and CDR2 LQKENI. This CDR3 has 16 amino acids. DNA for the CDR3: TGTGCCAGCTCACCAGTTCGGACTAGCGGCACAGATACGCAGTATTTT. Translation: CASSPVRTSGTDTQYF.

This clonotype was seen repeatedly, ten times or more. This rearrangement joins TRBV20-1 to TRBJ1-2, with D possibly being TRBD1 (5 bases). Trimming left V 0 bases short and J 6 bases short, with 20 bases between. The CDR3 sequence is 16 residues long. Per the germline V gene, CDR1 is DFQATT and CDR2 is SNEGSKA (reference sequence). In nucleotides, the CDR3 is TGCAGTGCTAGAGATTACAGGACGCACCCCTCCGATGGCTACACCTTC. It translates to CSARDYRTHPSDGYTF.

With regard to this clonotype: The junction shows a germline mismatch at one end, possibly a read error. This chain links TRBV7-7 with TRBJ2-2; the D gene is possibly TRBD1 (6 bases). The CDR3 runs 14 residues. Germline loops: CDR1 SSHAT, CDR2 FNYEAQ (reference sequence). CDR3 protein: CASSPQQGTGELFF. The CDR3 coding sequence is TGTGCTAGCAGCCCACAGCAGGGGACCGGGGAGCTGTTTTTT.

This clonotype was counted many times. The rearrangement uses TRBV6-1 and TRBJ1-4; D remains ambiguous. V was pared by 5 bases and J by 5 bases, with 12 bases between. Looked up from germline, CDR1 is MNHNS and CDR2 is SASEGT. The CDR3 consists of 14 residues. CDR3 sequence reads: CASSKLDGNEKLFF. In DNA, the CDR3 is TGTGCCAGCAGTAAACTGGACGGGAATGAAAAACTGTTTTTT.

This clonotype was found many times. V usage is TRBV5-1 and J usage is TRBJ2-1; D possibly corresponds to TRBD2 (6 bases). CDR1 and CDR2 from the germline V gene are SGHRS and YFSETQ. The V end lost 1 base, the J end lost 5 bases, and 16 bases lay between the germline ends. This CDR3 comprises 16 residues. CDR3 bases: TGCGCCAGCAGCTTGTGGGTAGCGGAACCGAACAATGAGCAGTTCTTC. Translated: CASSLWVAEPNNEQFF.